The clone carrying this T cell receptor (beta chain) was seen just once. In the study's own analysis: Amplification of reference gene primers provided the estimated nucleated cell counts. TCRdb keeps only in-frame clones here, not all; method: immunoSEQ multiplex PCR. D and trimming come from the DNA, and the V and J calls and clone size come from that table. The sample shows 20,000 to 30,000 clones, over 80% of them seen only once. The data derive from a study of blood T cell repertoires in COVID-19. In germline, CDR1 is LNHNV, CDR2 YYDKDF (reference sequence). The CDR3 runs to 16 residues. V was shortened by 4 bases and J by 5 bases, with 20 bases between the two germline ends.

This TCR derives from a human donor with active COVID-19. The donor label of this sample is uncertain. What was sequenced was peripheral blood. The chain has TRBV15 and TRBJ2-5, with D tentatively TRBD2 (6 bases). The CDR3 DNA sequence: TGTGCCACCAGCACAAAAGCGGGCTACATAGGGGAGACCCAGTACTTC. It encodes CATSTKAGYIGETQYF.